This T cell receptor beta chain was sequenced in a study of blood T cell repertoires in COVID-19 (dated by TCRdb to 2020 to 2021). Broadly, across the study: The collaborator samples originated in the United States, Italy and Spain and spanned the acute and convalescent phases of COVID-19. Where available, HLA class I and class II types were obtained from metadata supplied by the sample provider rather than from assay-based typing. A de-identified subject ID, COVID-19 status, age in years and sex were almost always included in the sample metadata. The prospective study material was composed of cDNA or gDNA derived from T cells, B-cell-depleted T cells, or PBMCs. The repertoires were released in a freely available public database intended as a resource for research on the immune response to SARS-CoV-2. Samples came from the ongoing ImmuneRACE study (first 160 participants) plus 1,254 subjects from 6 global collaborators. Deeply sampled blood TCRbeta repertoires from subjects exposed to, actively infected with, or recovered from COVID-19 were included in the dataset. Results the study describes overall, beyond this receptor: The quantity of clinical and demographic metadata differed by source and by participant and was supplied without curation.

The immunoSEQ Assay, a bias-controlled multiplex PCR, was used to amplify TCRbeta CDR3 regions from genomic DNA. Per the source publication's procedure: Within the assay, amplification of reference gene primers was used to estimate how many nucleated cells each sample contained. To quantify the absolute abundance of each unique TCRbeta CDR3 rearrangement, sequence reads were collapsed and filtered. For each sample, productive Simpson clonality was calculated as the square root of Simpson's diversity index over productive rearrangements. TCRdb limited this immuneACCESS table to in-frame rearrangements with V and J called. A share of clones is missing; checked studies link under half to unresolved V genes, and the rest is unexplained. The V and J calls and clone size are taken from that table; D and trimming were inferred from the DNA. This sample lists over 200,000 clones; roughly nine tenths were detected once. Approximately 1.2% of the sample is taken by the ten largest.

The collaborating institutions used their own protocols to collect whole blood in K2EDTA tubes. For TCRbeta analysis, collaborator samples were shipped as frozen whole blood, as isolated PBMCs, or as DNA extracted from either sample type. In the case of this clone: It has no known antigen specificity. No much larger clone exists at a distance of one base, and base qualities are not known.

Relative to germline, V is 0 bases shorter and J is 5 bases shorter, with 5 bases between their ends. The CDR3 holds 13 amino acids from the cysteine to the phenylalanine. Only the CDR3 DNA is retained, 39 bases long and in frame from the first base. CDR1 LGHDT and CDR2 YNNKEL were looked up in the germline V gene (reference sequence). Recombination joined TRBV3-1 (or the pseudogene TRBV3-2) with TRBJ1-5, with no D gene named confidently. This TCR was sampled from a man younger than 45 with acute or convalescent COVID-19. The sequenced sample consisted of peripheral blood. The CDR3 sequence is CASSQETHQPQHF. The bases read TGTGCCAGCAGCCAAGAAACACATCAGCCCCAGCATTTT.